Detailed here is one TCR beta chain. The data were taken from a study of blood T cell repertoires in COVID-19. Turning to the study itself: From the United States, Italy and Spain came samples of acute and convalescent COVID-19. Sources were T cells, B-cell-depleted T cells, or PBMCs; the material itself was cDNA or gDNA.

Original methodology: Estimates of nucleated cell counts were drawn from the amplification of reference gene primers. The data were produced by immunoSEQ multiplex PCR, yet TCRdb's version contains in-frame clones alone and is incomplete. V and J calls and clone size come straight from that table; D and trimming were deduced from the DNA. The table records hundreds of thousands of clones, approximately 86% of them present only once. This CDR3 region has 18 residues. From germline, CDR1 is SGHTA and CDR2 FQGNSA. The V gene end was trimmed by 1 base and the J gene end by 6 bases; junction bases not matched to a gene: 13.

The sample comprised peripheral blood. The chain recombines TRBV7-2 with TRBJ2-1; 9 bases are a match to TRBD1. The TCR comes from a man between 35 and 55 years old with acute or convalescent COVID-19. Here the CDR3 reads CASSLGFVGQGHFNEQFF. The CDR3 coding sequence is TGTGCCAGCAGCTTAGGGTTCGTGGGACAGGGACATTTCAATGAGCAGTTCTTC.